These 18 T cell receptor beta chains were sequenced from one sample in a study of blood T cells in healthy people across ages. Then a second PCR, running roughly 7 to 11 cycles, was carried out with a sample-barcoded 5' primer and a J-beta primer mix. TCRdb re-analysed the 5' RACE reads in MiXCR, keeping a single row per CDR3 protein. The sample contains approximately 780,000 distinct CDR3 sequences, around 24% of which appear only once. This sample also belongs to another study, concerning T cells of mothers and their children.

The sample was blood. The receptors were sampled from a boy between 5 and 17 years old in good health.

This sequence joins TRBV12-3 or TRBV12-4 and TRBJ2-7, with 7 bases that match TRBD2. The CDR3 length is 14 residues. V lost 6 bases, J lost 6 bases, and 11 bases stayed unmatched. CDR3 DNA: TGTGCCAGCAGACCCCGGATGCGGGAGAGCGAGCAGTACTTC. This translates into CASRPRMRESEQYF.

This clonotype was counted a few times. The chain recombines TRBV11-2 with TRBJ2-7, with 8 positions matching TRBD2. Germline CDR1 SGHAT, CDR2 FQNNGV. V gave up 1 base and J gave up 0 bases; unmatched junction bases: 8. The CDR3 contains 17 residues. CDR3 sequence (DNA): TGTGCCAGCAGCTTAGGTTCCAGCGGGGGCTACTCCTACGAGCAGTACTTC. The encoded protein is CASSLGSSGGYSYEQYF.

This clonotype has only a few counts. The genes are TRBV18 and TRBJ1-2; 9 nucleotides line up with TRBD1. The germline gives CDR1 KGHSH, CDR2 LQKENI. The CDR3 runs to 14 residues. Germline trimming cut 3 bases from V and 6 bases from J; bases unmatched to any gene: 5. The CDR3 DNA reads TGTGCCAGCTCACCGGGACAGGGAGTAGATGGCTACACCTTC. Its protein is CASSPGQGVDGYTF.

The chain recombines TRBV6-5 with TRBJ2-5; the D gene is possibly TRBD2 (5 bases). The germline V gene encodes CDR1 MNHEY and CDR2 SVGAGI. The V end was cut by 0 bases, the J end by 5 bases, with 13 bases between. This CDR3 is 15 amino acids long. The CDR3 region is CASSYSKGSRETQYF. The CDR3 nucleotides read TGTGCCAGCAGTTACTCGAAAGGGAGTCGGGAGACCCAGTACTTC.

This clonotype occurred a few times. The V gene is TRBV21-1, the J gene TRBJ1-1; the table names TRBD1, a call not compared with the DNA. TRBV21-1 is termed a pseudogene. The CDR3 spans 14 residues. CDR3 coding DNA: TGTGCCAGCAGCTCCCAGGGGTTGGACACTGAAGCTTTCTTT. Translation gives CASSSQGLDTEAFF.

The sample holds a few counts of this clonotype. As DNA, the CDR3 is TGTGCTAGTGGTGAAGGGACTAGCGGGGGTGAGACCCAGTACTTC. It yields the protein CASGEGTSGGETQYF. The rearrangement uses TRBV12-5 and TRBJ2-7; 14 bases are shared with TRBD2. The DNA end is more similar to TRBJ2-5, so the J call may be wrong. The germline V gene has CDR1 LGHNT and CDR2 FRNRAP. This CDR3 is 15 amino acids long.

This rearrangement joins TRBV7-2 to TRBJ2-3; 8 bases line up with TRBD1. The CDR3 totals 15 residues. The trim removed 8 bases at V and 5 bases at J, leaving 12 bases unmatched. Germline lookup yields CDR1 SGHTA and CDR2 FQGNSA. CDR3 bases: TGTGCCAGCGACGGTTGGGGCAGGGGGCAAGATACGCAGTATTTT. It encodes CASDGWGRGQDTQYF. The full variable domain, its missing parts supplied by reference TRBV7-2 and TRBJ2-3, is GAGVSQSPSNKVTEKGKDVELRCDPISGHTALYWYRQSLGQGLEFLIYFQGNSAPDKSGLPSDRFSAERTGGSVSTLTIQRTQQEDSAVYLCASDGWGRGQDTQYFGPGTRLTVL.

This chain links TRBV29-1 with TRBJ2-3, with D perhaps matching TRBD2 (5 bases). This CDR3 region has 12 residues. Germline V gene sequence: CDR1 SQVTM, CDR2 ANQGSEA. Trimming shortened V by 4 bases and J by 3 bases, and 8 bases separated the two germline ends. CDR3 amino acids: CSVVGGTDTQYF. For the CDR3, the DNA is TGCAGCGTTGTGGGCGGGACAGATACGCAGTATTTT.

This rearrangement joins TRBV6-5 to TRBJ2-7; D is perhaps TRBD1 (5 bases). Germline CDR1 and CDR2: MNHEY and SVGAGI. V was shortened by 4 bases and J by 8 bases, with 15 bases between the two germline ends. This CDR3 region has 13 residues. CDR3 coding DNA: TGTGCCAGCAGTTCGTCGATATCAGGGCAGCAGTACTTC. Translation: CASSSSISGQQYF.

The chain combines TRBV5-5 with TRBJ1-3; tentatively, D is TRBD1 (5 bases). Germline CDR1 SGHKS, CDR2 YYEKEE (reference sequence). CDR3 length equals 15 residues. The ends were cut back, 3 bases at V and 1 base at J, with 11 bases in the middle. The CDR3 bases are TGTGCCAGCAGCTCTGGGGGAACATCTGGAAACACCATATATTTT. It translates to CASSSGGTSGNTIYF.

This clonotype has at least ten counts. J is TRBJ2-7 and V is TRBV7-9, with D possibly being TRBD1 (6 bases). The V and J ends lost 5 bases and 0 bases respectively, with 8 bases between them. The CDR3 has 13 residues. Germline loops: CDR1 SEHNR, CDR2 FQNEAQ (reference sequence). CDR3 DNA: TGTGCCAGCAGCCCCAGGGGCTCCTACGAGCAGTACTTC. It codes for CASSPRGSYEQYF.

The gene calls are TRBV5-5 and TRBJ1-4; perhaps TRBD1 as D (6 bases). Looked up from germline, CDR1 is SGHKS and CDR2 is YYEKEE (reference sequence). The CDR3 is 12 amino acids. V was trimmed by 3 bases and J by 12 bases, leaving 12 bases between them. For the CDR3, the DNA is TGTGCCAGCAGCTACGGGGGCGCGGAACTGTTTTTT. Translation gives CASSYGGAELFF.

This clonotype was seen more than once but under ten times. At one end, the junction sequence differs from germline, possibly due to a read error. The rearrangement links TRBV7-6 to TRBJ2-5, with a weak D call TRBD1 (5 bases). This CDR3 is built from 16 residues. In germline, CDR1 is SGHVS, CDR2 FNYEAQ. DNA for the CDR3: TGTACCAGCAGCCCTACCTGGGGCCGCCCCAAAGAGACCCAGTACTTC. Translated: CTSSPTWGRPKETQYF.

J is TRBJ2-3 and V is TRBV7-8, with 9 bases aligning to TRBD2. V gave up 4 bases and J gave up 7 bases; unmatched junction bases: 3. The CDR3 totals 13 residues. From germline, CDR1 is SGHVS and CDR2 FQNEAQ. CDR3 region: CASSSTSGNTQYF. The CDR3 bases are TGTGCCAGCAGCTCGACTAGCGGTAATACGCAGTATTTT.

The V call is TRBV20-1, the J call TRBJ1-2; the D gene is possibly TRBD1 (6 bases). This CDR3 is 14 amino acids long. Germline values: CDR1 DFQATT, CDR2 SNEGSKA (reference sequence). Trimming stripped 0 bases from V and 8 bases from J, with 16 bases between. CDR3 nucleotide sequence: TGCAGTGCTAGAGATCACAGGGTGAAAGGAGGCTACACCTTC. Its translation: CSARDHRVKGGYTF.

In this sample, this clonotype turned up a few times. This rearrangement joins TRBV29-1 to TRBJ2-3; D not certain. V was trimmed by 7 bases and J by 0 bases, leaving 11 bases between them. This CDR3 contains 13 residues. CDR1 is SQVTM and CDR2 is ANQGSEA in the germline V gene. As DNA, the CDR3 is TGCAGCGCCCCTAAGGGAAGCACAGATACGCAGTATTTT. This gives the protein CSAPKGSTDTQYF.

This clonotype was recorded a few times. The rearrangement joins TRBV20-1 to TRBJ2-7; perhaps TRBD2 as D (5 bases). The V gene lost 1 base and the J gene lost 2 bases, with 12 bases spanning the gap. Germline V gene sequence: CDR1 DFQATT, CDR2 SNEGSKA (reference sequence). This CDR3 is 14 amino acids long. The DNA of the CDR3 is TGCAGTGCTAGAGCCTGGAGGTCAGCCTACGAGCAGTACTTC. Translation gives CSARAWRSAYEQYF.

CDR3 bases: TGTGCCAGCAGCGTGGGGGGTACGGTCCTCTACGAGCAGTACTTC. Its translation: CASSVGGTVLYEQYF. The J gene is TRBJ2-7, the V gene TRBV9; D perhaps matches TRBD2 (6 bases). CDR3 length: 15 amino acids. Per germline, CDR1 SGDLS and CDR2 YYNGEE. With 2 bases removed from V and 3 bases from J, the gap between germline ends came to 15 bases.